This TCR beta chain was identified during a study of T cells in localized non-small cell lung cancer. A note on this clone: No antigen is known for it.

Here immunoSEQ multiplex PCR was the method, and the copy in TCRdb shows in-frame clones only, minus some. The profile shows tens of thousands of clones, around nine tenths of them singletons. Study results and caveats: Tumor showed lower T cell clonality than uninvolved adjacent lung, where it was highest.

V was shortened by 6 bases and J by 3 bases, with 14 bases between the two germline ends. Germline CDR1 reads GTSNPN; CDR2 reads SVGIG (reference sequence). This CDR3 has 13 amino acids. The source is a woman aged 40-70 years with stage I lung adenocarcinoma. The chain joins TRBV30 to TRBJ1-1, with D perhaps TRBD1 (5 bases). The source was peripheral blood, collected before any cancer treatment. This CDR3 is CACPRAGDTEAFF. The CDR3 coding sequence is TGTGCCTGCCCCAGGGCGGGGGACACTGAAGCTTTCTTT.